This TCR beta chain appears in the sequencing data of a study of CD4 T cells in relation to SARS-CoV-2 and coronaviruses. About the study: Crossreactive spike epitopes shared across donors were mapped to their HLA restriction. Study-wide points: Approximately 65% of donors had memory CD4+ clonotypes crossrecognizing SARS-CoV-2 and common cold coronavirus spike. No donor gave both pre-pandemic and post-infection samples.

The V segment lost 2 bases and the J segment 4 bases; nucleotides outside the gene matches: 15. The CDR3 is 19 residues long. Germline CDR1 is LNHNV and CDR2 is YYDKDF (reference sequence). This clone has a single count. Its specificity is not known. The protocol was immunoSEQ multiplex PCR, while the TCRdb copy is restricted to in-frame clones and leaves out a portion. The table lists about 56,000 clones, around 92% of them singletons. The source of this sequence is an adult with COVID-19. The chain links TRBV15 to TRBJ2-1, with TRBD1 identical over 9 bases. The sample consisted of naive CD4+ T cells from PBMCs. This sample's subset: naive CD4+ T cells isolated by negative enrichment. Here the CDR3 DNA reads TGTGCCACCAGCAGACCCGGGACAGGGTTCAGGACTGGATACAATGAGCAGTTCTTC. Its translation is CATSRPGTGFRTGYNEQFF.